The 23 T cell receptor beta chains below all came from one sample that was sequenced in a study of blood T cell repertoires in COVID-19 (dated by TCRdb to the early 2020s). The receptor library was made with the immunoSEQ multiplex PCR assay. Sourced from immuneACCESS, this table was stored by TCRdb with only in-frame sequences that have V and J called. A share of the clones is absent; for the studies checked, an unresolved V gene accounts for under half, and the remainder has no known explanation. The sample includes under 40,000 clones, with around nine tenths observed a single time. The ten largest clones add up to roughly a third of the sample. What was sequenced was peripheral blood. These receptors came from a man aged 65 to 79 with active COVID-19.

This rearrangement joins TRBV30 to TRBJ2-3, with D uncertain. The CDR3 consists of 12 residues. The germline V gene encodes CDR1 GTSNPN and CDR2 SVGIG (reference sequence). V was shortened by 2 bases and J by 6 bases, with 9 bases between the two germline ends. The CDR3, as DNA: TGTGCCTGGAGTACCTCGAGGGATACGCAGTATTTT. It translates to CAWSTSRDTQYF. Together with reference TRBV30 and TRBJ2-3, the CDR3 gives the full variable domain: SQTIHQWPATLVQPVGSPLSLECTVEGTSNPNLYWYRQAAGRGLQLLFYSVGIGQISSEVPQNLSASRPQDRQFILSSKKLLLSDSGFYLCAWSTSRDTQYFGPGTRLTVL.

The V call is TRBV25-1, the J call TRBJ2-2; the D gene is possibly TRBD2 (7 bases). The CDR3 length is 17 residues. Germline V gives CDR1 MGHDK, CDR2 SYGVNS. The V end lost 1 base, the J end lost 3 bases, and 15 bases lay between the germline ends. CDR3 coding DNA: TGTGCCAGCAGTGAATCTAGGGGGGGCCTCTACACCGGGGAGCTGTTTTTT. Protein sequence: CASSESRGGLYTGELFF.

The gene calls are TRBV5-5 and TRBJ2-7; 8 positions match TRBD2. Germline V gene sequence: CDR1 SGHKS, CDR2 YYEKEE (reference sequence). The V and J ends lost 1 base and 4 bases, in that order; junction bases with no gene match: 10. The CDR3 contains 16 residues. The CDR3 DNA reads TGTGCCAGCAGCTTGTCCAGGAGCGGGAGAGGTTACGAGCAGTACTTC. Amino acids: CASSLSRSGRGYEQYF.

This clone has only one observation. The rearrangement joins TRBV29-1 to TRBJ2-7; 7 nucleotides agree with TRBD1. The CDR3 sequence is 14 residues long. Germline V gene data show CDR1 as SQVTM and CDR2 as ANQGSEA. V was clipped by 6 bases and J by 2 bases; unmatched bases: 10. CDR3 sequence (DNA): TGCAGCGTCAGCGGATTGACAGGGACCTACGAGCAGTACTTC. Protein sequence: CSVSGLTGTYEQYF.

The chain has TRBV18 and TRBJ1-2; 10 nucleotides match TRBD1. CDR1 KGHSH and CDR2 LQKENI come from the germline V gene. The CDR3 contains 14 residues. V was clipped by 6 bases and J by 6 bases; unmatched bases: 7. The CDR3 region has the DNA TGTGCCAGCTCCCCTATGGGACAGGGGAATGGCTACACCTTC. It yields the protein CASSPMGQGNGYTF.

The chain couples TRBV6-2 or TRBV6-3 to TRBJ1-5, with 8 bases matching TRBD1. Unmatched junction bases numbered 13, after V lost 0 bases and J lost 6 bases. CDR1 and CDR2 (germline): MNHEY, SVGEGT. The CDR3 is 18 residues long. The CDR3 sequence is CASSYSKGQGALRQPQHF. The CDR3 bases are TGTGCCAGCAGTTACTCGAAGGGGCAGGGGGCCCTTCGTCAGCCCCAGCATTTT.

The chain employs TRBV28 and TRBJ2-5; 11 bases agree with TRBD1. V was clipped by 10 bases and J by 5 bases; unmatched bases: 12. Germline CDR1 reads MDHEN; CDR2 reads SYDVKM. CDR3 length: 15 residues. CDR3 amino acids: CATVDPGTGGETQYF. Written as DNA, the CDR3 is TGTGCCACCGTTGACCCCGGGACAGGGGGGGAGACCCAGTACTTC.

The chain is built from TRBV12-3 or TRBV12-4 and TRBJ2-7; D may be TRBD1 (6 bases). The CDR3 sequence is 13 residues long. The V and J ends lost 10 bases and 2 bases respectively, with 15 bases between them. The CDR3 protein is CATSRDTTYEQYF. The CDR3 DNA reads TGTGCCACCAGCCGGGACACTACCTACGAGCAGTACTTC.

The V and J genes are TRBV21-1 and TRBJ1-2; TRBD1 is the table's D call and was not checked against the DNA. TRBV21-1 corresponds to a pseudogene. The CDR3 is 19 amino acids. CDR3 sequence: CASSKPSTGQGDLVYGYTF. In DNA, the CDR3 is TGTGCCAGCAGCAAACCCTCGACGGGACAGGGGGATTTGGTCTATGGCTACACCTTC.

There are a few counts of this clone. V usage is TRBV7-9 and J usage is TRBJ2-3, with D perhaps TRBD2 (5 bases). CDR3 length: 16 amino acids. The germline CDR1 and CDR2 sequences are SEHNR and FQNEAQ (reference sequence). V lost 1 base to trimming and J lost 5 bases, with 16 bases between them. The DNA for the CDR3 is TGTGCCAGCAGCTTAGGGGTTAGCGTGAATTTAGATACGCAGTATTTT. It yields the protein CASSLGVSVNLDTQYF.

The chain carries TRBV27 and TRBJ2-3, with D possibly TRBD2 on 6 matching bases. Trimming removed 5 bases at V and 6 bases at J, with 21 bases between. Germline assignment: CDR1 MNHEY and CDR2 SMNVEV (reference sequence). The CDR3 is 16 residues long. The CDR3 here is CASSRLRDSTSDTQYF. The CDR3 nucleotides read TGTGCCAGCAGTCGTCTCCGGGACTCTACCTCGGATACGCAGTATTTT.

The chain employs TRBV20-1 and TRBJ1-5; D call uncertain. Per the germline V gene, CDR1 is DFQATT and CDR2 is SNEGSKA (reference sequence). Trimming removed 3 bases at V and 1 base at J, with 10 bases between. This CDR3 has 14 amino acids. CDR3 protein: CSASSPGSNQPQHF. For the CDR3, the DNA is TGCAGTGCTAGTTCCCCGGGGAGCAATCAGCCCCAGCATTTT.

This chain joins TRBV7-2 and TRBJ2-3, with TRBD2 matching 7 bases. CDR1 and CDR2 from the germline V gene are SGHTA and FQGNSA. V dropped 2 bases and J dropped 8; count of bases not matched to a gene: 13. The CDR3 has 16 residues. In nucleotides, the CDR3 is TGTGCCAGCAGCTTAACCCTAGCGGCCACACATGGTACGCAGTATTTT. Translation gives CASSLTLAATHGTQYF. Variable domain in full (rest from reference TRBV7-2 and TRBJ2-3): GAGVSQSPSNKVTEKGKDVELRCDPISGHTALYWYRQSLGQGLEFLIYFQGNSAPDKSGLPSDRFSAERTGGSVSTLTIQRTQQEDSAVYLCASSLTLAATHGTQYFGPGTRLTVL.

This clone was seen more than once but under ten times. This sample also contains other DNA sequences that code for the same CDR3. CDR3 sequence: CASSPDRYNSPLHF. The CDR3 DNA follows: TGTGCCAGCTCACCAGACAGATATAATTCACCCCTCCACTTT. The rearrangement links TRBV18 to TRBJ1-6, with D possibly TRBD1 on 5 matching bases. This CDR3 is built from 14 residues. The germline V gene encodes CDR1 KGHSH and CDR2 LQKENI. V was pared by 2 bases and J by 4 bases, with 6 bases between.

This clone came up once. This rearrangement joins TRBV6-5 to TRBJ1-3, with no clear D. The CDR3 extends over 16 amino acids. Germline assignment: CDR1 MNHEY and CDR2 SVGAGI. V shed 0 bases and J shed 0 bases, with 9 bases lying between them. The CDR3 DNA follows: TGTGCCAGCAGTTACTCGGGTAGCAGCTCTGGAAACACCATATATTTT. Encoded protein: CASSYSGSSSGNTIYF.

The chain carries TRBV9 and TRBJ2-7; TRBD2 is a possible D gene (5 bases). CDR3 length: 13 amino acids. Germline V CDR1 and CDR2: SGDLS, YYNGEE. V gave up 3 bases and J gave up 10 bases, with 17 bases separating them. The CDR3, as DNA: TGTGCCAGCAGCGGGGCCGGGGAAGGGTCCCAGTACTTC. Its translation is CASSGAGEGSQYF.

The DNA of the CDR3 is TGTGCCAGCAGCAGACTAGCGGGGGGCACAGATACGCAGTATTTT. Amino acids: CASSRLAGGTDTQYF. J is TRBJ2-3 and V is TRBV6-5, with 12 bases aligning to TRBD2. V was pared by 6 bases and J by 1 base, with 2 bases of the junction left unmatched. The length of the CDR3 is 15 residues. Germline loops: CDR1 MNHEY, CDR2 SVGAGI.

This chain links TRBV6-5 with TRBJ2-2; 9 bases line up with TRBD1. J gave up 5 bases and V 5 bases, and 6 bases lay outside the gene matches. This CDR3 contains 15 residues. Germline V gene data show CDR1 as MNHEY and CDR2 as SVGAGI. The CDR3 protein is CASSTMGTGTGELFF. In DNA form, the CDR3 reads TGTGCCAGCAGTACCATGGGGACAGGGACCGGGGAGCTGTTTTTT.

V and J are TRBV27 and TRBJ1-2; D possibly corresponds to TRBD1 (5 bases). The CDR3 covers 13 residues. Germline values: CDR1 MNHEY, CDR2 SMNVEV (reference sequence). V lost 8 bases and J lost 4, with 14 bases in between. The DNA of the CDR3 is TGTGCCAGCCGACCCACAGGATCCTATGGCTACACCTTC. Amino acid sequence: CASRPTGSYGYTF.

The gene calls are TRBV5-1 and TRBJ2-5; 7 bases line up with TRBD2. With 0 bases clipped from V and 9 bases from J, the junction kept 5 bases outside the gene matches. Germline assignment: CDR1 SGHRS and CDR2 YFSETQ. The CDR3 runs to 13 residues. The CDR3 loop reads CASSLDGAGAQYF. The CDR3 region has the DNA TGCGCCAGCAGCTTGGACGGGGCGGGGGCCCAGTACTTC.

In this sample, this clone turned up once. This chain links TRBV5-1 with TRBJ2-1; weak D call: TRBD2 (5 bases). From germline, CDR1 is SGHRS and CDR2 YFSETQ. V shed 1 base and J shed 13 bases, with 21 bases lying between them. This CDR3 contains 15 residues. The CDR3 sequence is CASSLLSYSSSDQFF. CDR3 nucleotides: TGCGCCAGCAGCTTGTTAAGCTATTCTAGTAGCGATCAGTTCTTC. Variable domain in full (rest from reference TRBV5-1 and TRBJ2-1): KAGVTQTPRYLIKTRGQQVTLSCSPISGHRSVSWYQQTPGQGLQFLFEYFSETQRNKGNFPGRFSGRQFSNSRSEMNVSTLELGDSALYLCASSLLSYSSSDQFFGPGTRLTVL.

The V gene is TRBV19, the J gene TRBJ2-5, with 8 bases fitting TRBD2. The CDR3 runs 15 residues. V was pared by 6 bases and J by 0 bases, with 6 bases of the junction left unmatched. CDR1 LNHDA and CDR2 SQIVND come from the germline V gene (reference sequence). The DNA of the CDR3 is TGTGCCAGTAGCCCGACTAGCGCAAACCAAGAGACCCAGTACTTC. Amino acid sequence: CASSPTSANQETQYF.

The CDR3 reads CASSLATGSLYEQYF. DNA for the CDR3: TGTGCCAGCAGTTTAGCTACAGGGAGCCTTTACGAGCAGTACTTC. The chain is built from TRBV28 and TRBJ2-7, with D perhaps matching TRBD1 (6 bases). CDR1 is MDHEN, CDR2 SYDVKM, per germline. This CDR3 spans 15 amino acids. V was cut by 2 bases and J by 4 bases, with 15 bases left in between.